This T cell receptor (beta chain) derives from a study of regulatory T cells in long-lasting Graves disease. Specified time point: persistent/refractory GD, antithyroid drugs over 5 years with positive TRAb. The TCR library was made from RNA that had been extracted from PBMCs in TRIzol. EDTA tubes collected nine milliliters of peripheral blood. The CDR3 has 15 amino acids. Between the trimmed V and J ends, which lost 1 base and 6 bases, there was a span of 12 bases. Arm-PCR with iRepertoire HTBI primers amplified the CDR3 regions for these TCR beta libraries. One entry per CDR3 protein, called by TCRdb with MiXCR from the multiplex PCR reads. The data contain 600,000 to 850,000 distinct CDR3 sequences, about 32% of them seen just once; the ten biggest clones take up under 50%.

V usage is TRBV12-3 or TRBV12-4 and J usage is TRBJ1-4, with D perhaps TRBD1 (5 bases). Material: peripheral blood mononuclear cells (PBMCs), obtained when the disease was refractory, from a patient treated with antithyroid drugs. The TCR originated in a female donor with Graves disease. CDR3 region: CASSLGGMSYEKLFF. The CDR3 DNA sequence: TGTGCCAGCAGTTTAGGGGGGATGTCTTATGAAAAACTGTTTTTT.